In its sample, the clone carrying this T cell receptor (beta chain) was seen once. Its target is unknown. Using immunoSEQ multiplex PCR, the repertoire was profiled, and TCRdb retains in-frame clones only, with some absent. The table includes approximately 82,000 clones, approximately 89% detected once. This entry is derived from a study of OX40 agonist ivuxolimab in advanced cancers. Findings and limits, study-wide: Expanded clones tended on average to be more numerous among CD8+ T cells than CD4+. Doses of 0.1 to 3.0 mg/kg were accompanied by clonal expansion of CD4+ and CD8+ blood T cells by week 6.

Germline lookup yields CDR1 MNHEY and CDR2 SVGAGI. Trimming removed 5 bases from V and 5 bases from J, with 6 bases in between. CDR3 length: 11 amino acids. The chain is built from TRBV6-5 and TRBJ2-5, with D uncertain. The material sequenced was CD4+ or CD8+ T cells sorted from blood, taken in a trial of the OX40 agonist ivuxolimab. The sequence was obtained from an adult with an advanced solid tumor such as melanoma, head and neck, liver or kidney cancer. CDR3 bases: TGTGCCAGCAGTGAAAGGGAGACCCAGTACTTC. Its translation: CASSERETQYF.